The 17 T cell receptor beta chains given below trace back to one sample, sequenced in a study of shared clonotypes between healthy human individuals (dated by TCRdb to 2018 to 2020). Receptor amplification or capture employed the immunoSEQ multiplex PCR assay. Sourced from immuneACCESS, this table was stored by TCRdb with only in-frame sequences that have V and J called. A share of the clones is absent; for the studies checked, an unresolved V gene accounts for under half, and the remainder has no known explanation. The sample has some 1,100,000 clones on record, about 84% of them singletons. The biggest ten clones account for roughly 0.56% of the sample. Sequencing was carried out using memory CD4+ T cells from PBMCs. Read against the paper, the sample's cell subset or site label means: CD45RA-negative fraction. These TCRs come from a man between 18 and 29 years old in good health. Some clones in this sample may be carry-over from other donors' samples.

The rearrangement joins TRBV18 to TRBJ2-1; D possibly corresponds to TRBD2 (5 bases). Germline V gene data show CDR1 as KGHSH and CDR2 as LQKENI. The CDR3 is 14 residues long. Deletions cut 3 bases from V and 8 bases from J, with 14 bases between. CDR3: CASSPASSEDEQFF. CDR3 bases: TGTGCCAGCTCACCCGCTAGCTCCGAGGATGAGCAGTTCTTC.

The J gene is TRBJ2-1, the V gene TRBV29-1, with a tentative D call TRBD1 (6 bases). Germline values: CDR1 SQVTM, CDR2 ANQGSEA. Trimming pared 3 bases from V and 7 bases from J, leaving 10 bases between. The CDR3 covers 12 residues. CDR3 in amino acids: CSVEPGVNEQFF. CDR3 coding DNA: TGCAGCGTTGAGCCAGGGGTGAATGAGCAGTTCTTC.

This clone has only a few counts. The rearrangement joins TRBV2 to TRBJ2-5, with 7 bases lining up with TRBD1. Trimming took 9 bases from V and 5 from J; bases not matched to a gene: 18. CDR3 length equals 16 residues. The germline V gene has CDR1 SNHLY and CDR2 FYNNEI. The CDR3 coding sequence is TGTGCCAGTCTAGCAGGGGGAAGGGGTAAAGGCGAGACCCAGTACTTC. It is translated as CASLAGGRGKGETQYF.

On this clone itself: A much larger clone lies a single base off, so this may be a read error. The sample carries other DNA sequences with the same CDR3. The V and J genes are TRBV18 and TRBJ2-7, with TRBD2 matching 11 bases. The V gene's germline CDR1 is KGHSH and CDR2 LQKENI. This CDR3 contains 14 residues. V shed 3 bases, J shed 3 bases, and the junction held 1 base outside the gene matches. CDR3: CASSPGTSGYEQYF. In nucleotides, the CDR3 is TGTGCCAGCTCACCCGGGACTAGCGGCTACGAGCAGTACTTC.

The chain links TRBV2 to TRBJ2-7; 8 bases match TRBD2. Losses at the gene ends were 8 bases for V and 5 bases for J; bases not matched to a gene: 8. The CDR3 has 13 residues. Germline CDR1 reads SNHLY; CDR2 reads FYNNEI. The CDR3 bases are TGTGCCAGCTGGCGGGAGGTGGGCCACGAGCAGTACTTC. This encodes CASWREVGHEQYF.

V and J are TRBV19 and TRBJ1-1; D unresolved. Germline V gene data show CDR1 as LNHDA and CDR2 as SQIVND (reference sequence). This CDR3 comprises 15 residues. V shed 3 bases and J shed 10 bases, with 21 bases lying between them. CDR3 region: CASSMGPSVEYRAFF. The CDR3 DNA sequence: TGTGCCAGTAGTATGGGCCCAAGCGTTGAGTATCGAGCTTTCTTT.

This clone is a singleton in its sample. V usage is TRBV29-1 and J usage is TRBJ2-1; weak D call: TRBD2 (6 bases). This CDR3 has 13 residues. The V gene lost 4 bases and the J gene lost 4 bases, with 11 bases spanning the gap. Per the germline V gene, CDR1 is SQVTM and CDR2 is ANQGSEA. CDR3 region: CSVGGKPYNEQFF. The DNA of the CDR3 is TGCAGCGTTGGCGGGAAACCTTACAATGAGCAGTTCTTC.

The sample holds many counts of this clone. The chain employs TRBV15 and TRBJ1-5; no definite D call. CDR1 is LNHNV, CDR2 YYDKDF, per germline (reference sequence). This CDR3 has 14 amino acids. The V end was cut by 5 bases, the J end by 3 bases, with 11 bases between. This chain's CDR3 is CATSLGYDNQPQHF. For the CDR3, the DNA is TGTGCCACCAGCTTGGGGTACGACAATCAGCCCCAGCATTTT.

A word on this clone: This sample includes further DNA sequences coding for the same CDR3. The chain couples TRBV10-3 to TRBJ2-3; D is unclear. Trimming stripped 0 bases from V and 6 bases from J, with 4 bases between. Germline V gene lookup returns CDR1 ENHRY and CDR2 SYGVKD. CDR3 length: 12 residues. The chain's CDR3 is CAISESRDTQYF. CDR3 DNA sequence: TGTGCCATCAGTGAGTCCCGGGATACGCAGTATTTT.

V and J are TRBV28 and TRBJ2-7; TRBD2 matches 13 bases. Losses at the gene ends were 5 bases for V and 3 bases for J; bases not matched to a gene: 4. This CDR3 is 15 amino acids long. Per germline, CDR1 MDHEN and CDR2 SYDVKM. The CDR3 region has the DNA TGTGCCAGCAGTCACGGACTAGCGGGAGTCTACGAGCAGTACTTC. It codes for CASSHGLAGVYEQYF.

The gene calls are TRBV7-9 and TRBJ2-1, with 9 bases matching TRBD2. Germline-derived CDR1 and CDR2 are SEHNR and FQNEAQ (reference sequence). CDR3 length: 15 amino acids. J gave up 7 bases and V 5 bases, and 9 bases lay outside the gene matches. CDR3 amino acids: CASSPRLLAGNEQFF. The CDR3 nucleotides read TGTGCCAGCAGCCCGCGCCTTCTAGCGGGGAATGAGCAGTTCTTC.

This clone is a singleton in its sample. The chain uses TRBV5-4 and TRBJ2-5; TRBD1 agrees at 9 bases. The CDR3 runs to 16 residues. Trimming removed 4 bases from V and 1 base from J; junction bases left unmatched: 8. Germline CDR1 is SGHNT and CDR2 is YYREEE (reference sequence). The CDR3 loop reads CASSSTGGAGQETQYF. The CDR3 DNA is TGTGCCAGCAGCAGTACAGGGGGCGCAGGCCAAGAGACCCAGTACTTC.

This chain uses TRBV2 with TRBJ1-2, with 9 bases lining up with TRBD1. J was trimmed by 4 bases and V by 5 bases; bases with no gene match: 8. CDR1 and CDR2 from the germline V gene are SNHLY and FYNNEI. The CDR3 is made up of 15 amino acids. The CDR3 spells CASSPWTGAGYGYTF. CDR3 bases: TGTGCCAGCAGTCCCTGGACAGGGGCGGGCTATGGCTACACCTTC.

The chain couples TRBV7-8 to TRBJ1-1; weak D call: TRBD1 (6 bases). Trimming pared 1 base from V and 1 base from J, leaving 10 bases between. This CDR3 spans 15 amino acids. CDR1 SGHVS and CDR2 FQNEAQ come from the germline V gene. The CDR3 sequence is CASSLDGRGNTEAFF. CDR3 nucleotides: TGTGCCAGCAGCTTAGATGGCAGGGGGAACACTGAAGCTTTCTTT.

The CDR3 protein is CASSLGPHRGTEAFF. Here the CDR3 DNA reads TGCGCCAGCAGCCTCGGGCCCCACCGGGGCACTGAAGCTTTCTTT. The chain combines TRBV5-1 with TRBJ1-1; D is undetermined. Trimming took 4 bases from V and 4 from J, leaving 17 bases between them. The CDR3 has 15 amino acids. Germline V lookup: CDR1 SGHRS, CDR2 YFSETQ.

This chain connects TRBV4-1 to TRBJ2-3, with 10 nucleotides matching TRBD1. The V gene end was trimmed by 10 bases and the J gene end by 2 bases; junction bases not matched to a gene: 3. Germline V gene data show CDR1 as MGHRA and CDR2 as YSYEKL. The CDR3 runs 13 residues. CDR3 sequence (DNA): TGCGCCAAGACAGGGGGCCACACAGATACGCAGTATTTT. Protein sequence: CAKTGGHTDTQYF.

The chain carries TRBV7-7 and TRBJ2-7, with a weak D call TRBD1 (5 bases). Germline V gene data show CDR1 as SSHAT and CDR2 as FNYEAQ (reference sequence). The CDR3 spans 14 residues. With 5 bases removed from V and 3 bases from J, the gap between germline ends came to 14 bases. CDR3 nucleotides: TGTGCCAGCAGCCAGGGCGTCGGGTACTACGAGCAGTACTTC. It is translated as CASSQGVGYYEQYF.